The 22 T cell receptor beta chains below come from one sample, sequenced in a study of blood T cells in healthy people across ages. Together with a sample-barcoded 5' primer, a J-beta primer mix was included in a second PCR lasting about 7 to 11 cycles. Each CDR3 protein gets one entry after TCRdb re-called the 5' RACE reads with MiXCR. The table lists almost 550,000 distinct CDR3 sequences, around 24% of them singletons. These sequences were also reported in another study, on T cells of mothers and their children.

Sequencing was carried out using blood. The receptors stem from a boy younger than 18 in good health.

This clonotype was seen more than once but under ten times. The genes are TRBV7-6 and TRBJ2-5, with 10 bases aligning to TRBD1. The DNA end favors TRBJ2-7, so the J call may be wrong. This CDR3 has 16 residues. CDR1 SGHVS and CDR2 FNYEAQ come from the germline V gene. Here the CDR3 DNA reads TGTGCCAGCAGTCTCGACAGGGGGCATAGTTCCTACGAGCAGTACTTC. Amino acids: CASSLDRGHSSYEQYF.

Only a few counts were recorded for this clonotype. CDR3 sequence: CASSQRTGDSYEQYF. The CDR3 nucleotides read TGTGCCAGCAGCCAACGAACAGGGGACTCCTACGAGCAGTACTTC. The rearrangement links TRBV3-1 to TRBJ2-7; 7 bases match TRBD1. The CDR3 extends over 15 amino acids. J was trimmed by 0 bases and V by 2 bases; bases with no gene match: 4. Germline CDR1 reads LGHDT; CDR2 reads YNNKEL (reference sequence).

J is TRBJ2-3 and V is TRBV7-9; perhaps TRBD1 as D (6 bases). V was clipped by 4 bases and J by 4 bases, with 15 bases between them. Germline V lookup: CDR1 SEHNR, CDR2 FQNEAQ (reference sequence). The CDR3 extends over 15 amino acids. CDR3 nucleotides: TGTGCCAGCAGCTCGCGACAGGCTCGTCCAGATACGCAGTATTTT. Its translation is CASSSRQARPDTQYF. Drawing the rest from reference TRBV7-9 and TRBJ2-3, the complete variable domain is DTGVSQNPRHKITKRGQNVTFRCDPISEHNRLYWYRQTLGQGPEFLTYFQNEAQLEKSRLLSDRFSAERPKGSFSTLEIQRTEQGDSAMYLCASSSRQARPDTQYFGPGTRLTVL.

There are a few counts of this clonotype. V is TRBV20-1 and J is TRBJ2-7; D gene unclear. The CDR3 runs to 12 residues. Germline CDR1 reads DFQATT; CDR2 reads SNEGSKA (reference sequence). The ends were cut back, 1 base at V and 2 bases at J, with 6 bases in the middle. Written as DNA, the CDR3 is TGCAGTGCTAGAGGTGGGACCTACGAGCAGTACTTC. Amino acid sequence: CSARGGTYEQYF.

Written as DNA, the CDR3 is TGCGCCAGCAGCTTCCGGGGTAGCGGGAGTTACGAGCAGTACTTC. Its protein is CASSFRGSGSYEQYF. This chain connects TRBV4-1 to TRBJ2-7, with TRBD2 matching 9 bases. Trimming cost V 5 bases and J 4 bases; bases outside gene matches: 9. The germline V gene has CDR1 MGHRA and CDR2 YSYEKL. The CDR3 covers 15 residues.

Turning to this clonotype: As the CDR3 is not closed by the conserved phenylalanine or tryptophan, this likely results from a read error. This chain uses TRBV6-4 with TRBJ2-1; a weak D match, TRBD2 (6 bases). V was shortened by 7 bases and J by 8 bases, with 27 bases between the two germline ends. This CDR3 comprises 17 residues. Germline CDR1 and CDR2: MRHNA and SNTAGT. The CDR3 region has the DNA TGTGCCAGCAACCTTTGTTCGGGAGTCGAACGAAGGGATGAGCAGTTCCTC. This translates into CASNLCSGVERRDEQFL.

This clonotype has a handful of counts. The CDR3 DNA is TGTGCCAGCAGTGTCCAAGGGCTCCCCGGGGCGGATGAGCAGTTCTTC. Amino acids: CASSVQGLPGADEQFF. V usage is TRBV28 and J usage is TRBJ2-1; D is perhaps TRBD1 or TRBD2 (5 bases each). Germline V gene sequence: CDR1 MDHEN, CDR2 SYDVKM. This CDR3 comprises 16 residues. The V gene lost 5 bases and the J gene lost 8 bases, with 22 bases spanning the gap.

There are a few counts of this clonotype. V gene TRBV7-2 combines with J gene TRBJ2-7, with 7 bases fitting TRBD1. The V segment lost 5 bases and the J segment 6 bases; nucleotides outside the gene matches: 7. CDR3 length equals 13 residues. Germline CDR1 reads SGHTA; CDR2 reads FQGNSA. The CDR3 coding sequence is TGTGCCAGCAGCCCCTCTTACAGGGGCGAGCAGTACTTC. Residues: CASSPSYRGEQYF.

In regard to this clonotype: One end of the junction does not line up with germline, which may come from a read error. This chain connects TRBV6-1 to TRBJ2-1; 8 positions match TRBD2. Germline lookup yields CDR1 MNHNS and CDR2 SASEGT. The length of the CDR3 is 15 residues. CDR3 sequence (DNA): TGTGCCAGCAGTATGATCGGGGGGGGCTACAGTGAGCAGTTCTTC. This sequence encodes CASSMIGGGYSEQFF.

The chain uses TRBV4-3 and TRBJ2-6, with 8 bases identical to TRBD1. The CDR3 consists of 18 residues. V shed 2 bases, J shed 2 bases, and the junction held 8 bases outside the gene matches. Germline values: CDR1 LGHNA, CDR2 YSLEER. CDR3 in amino acids: CASSQRPGQGTGANVLTF. Written as DNA, the CDR3 is TGCGCCAGCAGCCAACGTCCTGGACAGGGAACTGGGGCCAACGTCCTGACTTTC.

Many counts were recorded for this clonotype. V usage is TRBV5-1 and J usage is TRBJ1-2; D uncertain. The CDR3 has 15 amino acids. In germline, CDR1 is SGHRS, CDR2 YFSETQ. V lost 0 bases and J lost 5, with 14 bases in between. CDR3 in amino acids: CASSLDMTAPYGYTF. The CDR3, as DNA: TGCGCCAGCAGCTTGGACATGACGGCCCCTTATGGCTACACCTTC.

V usage is TRBV5-1 and J usage is TRBJ2-3; no firm D call. Deletions cut 0 bases from V and 6 bases from J, with 11 bases between. Germline V gene sequence: CDR1 SGHRS, CDR2 YFSETQ. The CDR3 length is 14 residues. The CDR3 loop reads CASSLGGAIDTQYF. The CDR3 bases are TGCGCCAGCAGCTTGGGGGGTGCAATCGATACGCAGTATTTT.

This clonotype was observed a handful of times. The chain combines TRBV7-2 with TRBJ2-3, with 8 bases matching TRBD2. V shed 4 bases and J 4 bases; nucleotides not matched to a gene: 4. This CDR3 is 14 amino acids long. CDR1 and CDR2 from the germline V gene are SGHTA and FQGNSA. CDR3 loop: CASSSSGGPDTQYF. The CDR3 DNA is TGTGCCAGCAGCTCGAGCGGGGGCCCAGATACGCAGTATTTT.

This clonotype has a handful of counts. The chain carries TRBV20-1 and TRBJ2-7, with TRBD1 matching 7 bases. Germline CDR1 and CDR2: DFQATT and SNEGSKA (reference sequence). There are 14 residues in the CDR3. V shed 6 bases and J 4 bases; nucleotides not matched to a gene: 12. CDR3 sequence (DNA): TGCAGTGCCGAGGGACAGTCGAACCTTTACGAGCAGTACTTC. Translation gives CSAEGQSNLYEQYF.

This clonotype was detected ten times or more. This rearrangement joins TRBV6-2 or TRBV6-3 to TRBJ1-5, with D tentatively TRBD1 (5 bases). Deletions cut 4 bases from V and 6 bases from J, with 19 bases between. The CDR3 runs 16 residues. Per the germline V gene, CDR1 is MNHEY and CDR2 is SVGEGT. The CDR3 nucleotides read TGTGCCAGCAGTTTACTGGGCAGCATGAGGGGTCAGCCCCAGCATTTT. Amino acids: CASSLLGSMRGQPQHF.

This clonotype appeared a few times. This chain joins TRBV4-1 and TRBJ2-7, with no clear D. Germline CDR1 is MGHRA and CDR2 is YSYEKL. The V and J ends lost 0 bases and 0 bases respectively, with 12 bases between them. The CDR3 is 16 amino acids. The chain's CDR3 is CASSQDSQPLSYEQYF. CDR3 in DNA: TGCGCCAGCAGCCAAGATTCACAACCCCTCTCCTACGAGCAGTACTTC.

A few counts support this clonotype. The germline gene is not matched at one end of the junction; a read error may be the cause. The rearrangement joins TRBV13 to TRBJ1-1; D call uncertain. The length of the CDR3 is 13 residues. Germline-derived CDR1 and CDR2 are PRHDT and FYEKMQ (reference sequence). CDR3 sequence reads: CASSLRQAYEAYF. CDR3 bases: TGTGCCAGCAGCTTAAGGCAGGCTTATGAAGCTTACTTT.

This chain joins TRBV12-3 or TRBV12-4 and TRBJ2-5, with TRBD2 identical over 14 bases. The CDR3 spans 17 residues. V was clipped by 5 bases and J by 4 bases; unmatched bases: 9. For the CDR3, the DNA is TGTGCCAGCAGTACGACCGGGACTAGCGGGAGAAGAGAGACCCAGTACTTC. Protein sequence: CASSTTGTSGRRETQYF.

This clonotype occurred a few times. The rearrangement joins TRBV7-2 to TRBJ2-5; D ambiguous. The assigned J gene may be wrong: the sequence end matches TRBJ2-1 better. Germline assignment: CDR1 SGHTA and CDR2 FQGNSA. The CDR3 covers 14 residues. In nucleotides, the CDR3 is TGTGCCAGCAGCTTCCAAGGCTCGGAAGAGACCCAGTTCTTC. Its translation: CASSFQGSEETQFF.

This chain connects TRBV28 to TRBJ1-5; D unclear. CDR1 is MDHEN and CDR2 is SYDVKM in the germline V gene. V was cut by 6 bases and J by 9 bases, with 18 bases left in between. The CDR3 is 14 amino acids. The CDR3, as DNA: TGTGCCAGCAGCCGACGACGGAGTCTAGGGCCCCAGCATTTT. Its protein product is CASSRRRSLGPQHF.

The V call is TRBV3-1, the J call TRBJ2-7, with 8 bases that match TRBD1. The CDR3 contains 15 residues. The junction had 6 bases not matched to a gene; V was cut back by 4 bases and J by 1 base. Germline lookup yields CDR1 LGHDT and CDR2 YNNKEL (reference sequence). DNA of the CDR3: TGTGCCAGCAGCCCCACTAACAGGGGGTCCTACGAGCAGTACTTC. Protein: CASSPTNRGSYEQYF.

This chain links TRBV20-1 with TRBJ1-3; 10 nucleotides agree with TRBD1. V was clipped by 4 bases and J by 3 bases; unmatched bases: 3. Germline V CDR1 and CDR2: DFQATT, SNEGSKA (reference sequence). The CDR3 is made up of 14 amino acids. Written as DNA, the CDR3 is TGCAGTGCTAAAGACAGGGGGCGTGGAAACACCATATATTTT. This translates into CSAKDRGRGNTIYF.